This T cell receptor (beta chain) was recovered during a study of cytomegalovirus exposure and HLA in healthy donors. The study ran its PCR with 60 Vbeta and 13 Jbeta primers. Per the authors' pipeline: Later, an analysis found 80 million or so unique TCR beta chains, and approximately 10 million of these were shared. Method: immunoSEQ multiplex PCR; TCRdb's copy keeps in-frame clones and lacks some. V and J calls and clone size are those listed in that table; D and trimming were worked out from the DNA. The data show 150,000 or so clones, with over 70% seen just once and 2.5% to 3.5% held by the top ten. Points from the study as a whole: Associated with HLA alleles at 0.05 false discovery rate in a later analysis were approximately 17,000 TCR beta sequences. A link between a missense DCLRE1C variant and TCR beta V- and J-gene trimming emerged from a later analysis.

Germline CDR1 SEHNR, CDR2 FQNEAQ (reference sequence). This CDR3 comprises 14 residues. The germline V and J ends were trimmed by 0 bases and 10 bases, with 13 bases remaining between them. With respect to this clone: Its antigen remains unknown.

Sequenced: PBMCs. The source of this sequence is a male donor in good health and CMV-seronegative. This chain connects TRBV7-9 to TRBJ2-1; D possibly corresponds to TRBD2 (7 bases). The DNA for the CDR3 is TGTGCCAGCAGCTTAGCGGAGGGGGGGACCGAGCAGTTCTTC. Translating gives CASSLAEGGTEQFF.